This TCR beta chain is drawn from a study of T cell changes during pregnancy in multiple sclerosis. With 6 bases removed from V and 5 bases from J, the gap between germline ends came to 13 bases. The CDR3 is 12 amino acids. Germline V lookup: CDR1 SQVTM, CDR2 ANQGSEA. Only a few counts were recorded for this clone. Profiled with immunoSEQ multiplex PCR; TCRdb holds only in-frame clones, not every one. The sample holds around 63,000 clones; 90% to 95% are singletons and the top ten take roughly 1.5%. The TCR originated in a female donor with multiple sclerosis, enrolled in a pregnancy study. J is TRBJ1-1 and V is TRBV29-1, with D possibly being TRBD1 (5 bases). Here the sequenced sample was peripheral blood, taken after pregnancy. The CDR3 loop reads CSVRLGGTEAFF. The CDR3 bases are TGCAGCGTCCGGTTGGGGGGAACTGAAGCTTTCTTT.